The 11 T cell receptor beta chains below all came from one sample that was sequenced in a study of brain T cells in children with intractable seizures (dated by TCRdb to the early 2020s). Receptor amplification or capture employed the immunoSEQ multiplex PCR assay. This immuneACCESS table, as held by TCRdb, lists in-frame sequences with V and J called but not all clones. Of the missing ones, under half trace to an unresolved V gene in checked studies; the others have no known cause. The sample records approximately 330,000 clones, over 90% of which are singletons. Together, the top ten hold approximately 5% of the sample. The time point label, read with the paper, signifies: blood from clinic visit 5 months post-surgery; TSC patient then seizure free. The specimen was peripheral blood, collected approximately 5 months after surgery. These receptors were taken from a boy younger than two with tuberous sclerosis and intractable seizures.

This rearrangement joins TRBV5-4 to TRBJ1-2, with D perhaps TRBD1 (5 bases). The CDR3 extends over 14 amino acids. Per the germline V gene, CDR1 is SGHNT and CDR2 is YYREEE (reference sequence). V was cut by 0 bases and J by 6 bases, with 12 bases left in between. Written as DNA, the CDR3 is TGTGCCAGCAGCTTGGCGAGGGGCAGAGATGGCTACACCTTC. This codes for CASSLARGRDGYTF.

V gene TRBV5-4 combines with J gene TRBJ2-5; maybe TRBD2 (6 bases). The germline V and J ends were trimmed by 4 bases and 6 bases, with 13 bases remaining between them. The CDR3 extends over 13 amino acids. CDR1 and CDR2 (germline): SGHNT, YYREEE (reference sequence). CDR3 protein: CASSEGTSKTQYF. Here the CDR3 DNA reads TGTGCCAGCAGCGAAGGGACTTCGAAGACCCAGTACTTC.

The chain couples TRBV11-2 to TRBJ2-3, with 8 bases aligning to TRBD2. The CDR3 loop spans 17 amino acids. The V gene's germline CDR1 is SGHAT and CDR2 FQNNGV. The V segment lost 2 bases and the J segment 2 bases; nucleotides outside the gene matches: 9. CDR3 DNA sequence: TGTGCCAGCAGCTTACTGGCGGGAGGACAAGTCACAGATACGCAGTATTTT. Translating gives CASSLLAGGQVTDTQYF.

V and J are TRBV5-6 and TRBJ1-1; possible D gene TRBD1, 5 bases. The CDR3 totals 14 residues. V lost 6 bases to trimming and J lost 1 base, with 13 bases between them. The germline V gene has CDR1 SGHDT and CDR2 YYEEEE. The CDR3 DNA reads TGTGCCAGCACATGGGGGTCGGGGAACACTGAAGCTTTCTTT. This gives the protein CASTWGSGNTEAFF.

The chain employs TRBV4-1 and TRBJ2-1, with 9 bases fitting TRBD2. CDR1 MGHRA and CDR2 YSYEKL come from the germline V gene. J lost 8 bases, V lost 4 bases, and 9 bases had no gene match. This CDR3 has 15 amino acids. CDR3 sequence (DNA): TGCGCCAGCAGCCCCCCTGCGGGGGGGCCGCATGAGCAGTTCTTC. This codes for CASSPPAGGPHEQFF.

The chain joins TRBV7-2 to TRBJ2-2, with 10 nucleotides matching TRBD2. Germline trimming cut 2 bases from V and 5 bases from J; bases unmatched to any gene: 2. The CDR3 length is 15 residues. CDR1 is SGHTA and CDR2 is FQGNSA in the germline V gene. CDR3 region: CASSLSGRGTGELFF. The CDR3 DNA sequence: TGTGCCAGCAGCTTAAGCGGGAGGGGGACCGGGGAGCTGTTTTTT.

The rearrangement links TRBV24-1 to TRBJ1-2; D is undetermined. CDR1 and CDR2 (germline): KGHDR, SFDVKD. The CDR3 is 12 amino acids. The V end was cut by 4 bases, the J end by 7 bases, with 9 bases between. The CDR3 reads CATSDRLGGYTF. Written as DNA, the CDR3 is TGTGCCACCAGTGACCGTTTGGGTGGCTACACCTTC.

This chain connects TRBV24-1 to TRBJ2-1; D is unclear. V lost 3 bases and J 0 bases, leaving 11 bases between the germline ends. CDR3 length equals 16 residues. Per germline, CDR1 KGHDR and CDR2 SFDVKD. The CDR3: CATSDRVGISYNEQFF. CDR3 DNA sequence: TGTGCCACCAGTGATAGGGTGGGGATCTCCTACAATGAGCAGTTCTTC.

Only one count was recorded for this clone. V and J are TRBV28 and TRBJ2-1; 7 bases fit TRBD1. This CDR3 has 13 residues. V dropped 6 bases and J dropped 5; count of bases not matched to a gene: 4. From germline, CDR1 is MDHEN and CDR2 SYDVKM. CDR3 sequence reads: CASSPGQDNEQFF. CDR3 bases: TGTGCCAGCAGCCCTGGACAGGACAATGAGCAGTTCTTC.

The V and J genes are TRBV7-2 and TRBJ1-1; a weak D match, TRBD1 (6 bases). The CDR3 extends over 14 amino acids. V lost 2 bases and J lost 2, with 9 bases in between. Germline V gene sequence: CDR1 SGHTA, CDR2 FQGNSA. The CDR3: CASSLSGGNTEAFF. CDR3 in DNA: TGTGCCAGCAGCTTATCCGGGGGCAACACTGAAGCTTTCTTT.

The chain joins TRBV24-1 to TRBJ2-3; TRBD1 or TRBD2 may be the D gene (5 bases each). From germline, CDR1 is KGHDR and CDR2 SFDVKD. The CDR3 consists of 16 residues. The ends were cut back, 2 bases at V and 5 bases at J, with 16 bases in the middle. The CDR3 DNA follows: TGTGCCACCAGTGATTCGAGGGGAGAAGCACAAGATACGCAGTATTTT. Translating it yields CATSDSRGEAQDTQYF.